The 8 T cell receptor beta chains in this list originate from one sample, sequenced in a study of tumor and adjacent non-tumor tissue in lung cancer. No cell sorting was done before RNA was extracted from the tissue. A modified ARM-PCR protocol with three rounds of nested PCR amplified TCRbeta. TCRdb used MiXCR to reprocess the multiplex PCR reads, holding one entry per CDR3 protein. This sample has roughly 150,000 distinct CDR3 sequences; approximately 70% occur once, and the top ten carry about 18%. The sequencing input was lung tumor tissue. These receptors were taken from a man aged 60 to 75 with small cell lung cancer.

About this clonotype: The conserved final phenylalanine or tryptophan is absent from the CDR3, which likely points to a read error. The chain joins TRBV11-3 to TRBJ1-1, with D hard to call. The germline CDR1 and CDR2 sequences are SGHNT and YENEEA. This CDR3 is 14 amino acids long. This CDR3 is CDSSLRSEGTEAFS. Written as DNA, the CDR3 is TGTGACAGCAGCCTAAGAAGTGAGGGTACTGAAGCTTTCTCT.

A note on this clonotype: The CDR3 end shows no conserved phenylalanine or tryptophan, and so a read error is likely. The chain links TRBV6-5 to TRBJ1-4, with 9 bases lining up with TRBD1. Trimming at V came to 8 bases and at J to 6 bases, leaving 10 bases not matched to a gene. Germline CDR1 and CDR2: MNHEY and SVGAGI. The CDR3 has 15 residues. CDR3 nucleotide sequence: TGTGCCAGCCGCAGGCGGGGACAGGGAGATGAAAAACTGTTTTAT. Translated: CASRRRGQGDEKLFY.

As for this clonotype: A much larger clone sits a single nucleotide away, making a read error possible. This sequence joins TRBV6-5 and TRBJ1-1; D might be TRBD1 (6 bases). CDR3 length: 11 residues. CDR1 is MNHEY, CDR2 SVGAGI, per germline. With 3 bases removed from V and 8 bases from J, the gap between germline ends came to 7 bases. DNA of the CDR3: TGTGCCAGCAGTTATAGGGGGGAAGCTTTCTTT. As protein: CASSYRGEAFF.

There are a few counts of this clonotype. The chain is built from TRBV24-1 and TRBJ1-2, with unresolved D. Germline CDR1 reads KGHDR; CDR2 reads SFDVKD. The CDR3 runs to 15 residues. The V gene lost 4 bases and the J gene lost 5 bases, with 16 bases spanning the gap. The CDR3 is CATSEGPFRGYGYTF. For the CDR3, the DNA is TGTGCCACCAGTGAAGGTCCCTTCCGGGGTTATGGCTACACCTTC.

Concerning this clonotype itself: A much larger clone differs from this one at a single base, so this may be a read error. The chain employs TRBV20-1 and TRBJ2-1, with 11 bases that match TRBD2. CDR1 DFQATT and CDR2 SNEGSKA come from the germline V gene (reference sequence). The CDR3 has 18 amino acids. The V segment lost 7 bases and the J segment 2 bases; nucleotides outside the gene matches: 16. The CDR3 protein is CSVFSLQGGLAAYNEQFF. Here the CDR3 DNA reads TGCAGTGTTTTTTCCCTTCAGGGGGGACTAGCGGCCTACAATGAGCAGTTCTTC.

This clonotype is a singleton in its sample. Being one base from a much bigger clone, this may be a read error. The rearrangement uses TRBV20-1 and TRBJ1-2; D uncertain. Germline V gene sequence: CDR1 DFQATT, CDR2 SNEGSKA (reference sequence). The CDR3 sequence is 12 residues long. The CDR3 is CSARGQERPPVF. CDR3 DNA sequence: TGCAGTGCTAGAGGGCAGGAGCGGCCCCCTGTCTTC.

Of note for this clonotype: One junction end disagrees with the germline gene, perhaps due to a read error. The chain couples TRBV5-5 to TRBJ1-5; no definite D call. The germline V gene has CDR1 SGHKS and CDR2 YYEKEE (reference sequence). This CDR3 comprises 12 residues. The CDR3 DNA follows: TGTGCCAGCAACTTGCGAGCCGGTGCCCAGCATTTT. This codes for CASNLRAGAQHF.

With respect to this clonotype: One junction end disagrees with the germline gene, perhaps due to a read error. The V gene is TRBV28, the J gene TRBJ1-2; 9 bases fit TRBD1. The germline V gene has CDR1 MDHEN and CDR2 SYDVKM. The CDR3 consists of 13 residues. CDR3 DNA sequence: TGTGCCAGCAGTTTGGGACAGGGCTATGGCTACGCCTTC. Translation gives CASSLGQGYGYAF.